This T cell receptor (beta chain) was captured by sequencing in a study of T cells in Graves' hyperthyroidism and ophthalmopathy (dated by TCRdb to between 2018 and 2020). Regarding the complete study: Peripheral blood was collected at initial diagnosis, before any treatment. A discovery cohort of about 100 patients, roughly 45 with Graves' ophthalmopathy and 57 with stable Graves' hyperthyroidism, was used to find distinguishing TCR V-J signatures. Prospective prediction of ophthalmopathy was tested in an independent validation cohort consisting of under 20 hyperthyroidism patients and around 17 patients who later progressed to ophthalmopathy. The approximately 100 discovery patients were randomly split 7:3 into training and test sets. In addition, the study compared T-cell repertoires in thyroid tissue and in blood from about 6 Graves' hyperthyroidism patients. Once sampling was done, hyperthyroidism patients were given methimazole at a starting dose of 30 mg daily, whereas ophthalmopathy patients were given high-dose intravenous methylprednisolone. TCR Vbeta CDR3 sequencing of roughly 140 peripheral blood samples (fewer than 45 ophthalmopathy, under 80 hyperthyroidism and roughly 17 progressor patients) is reported in the paper. Overall results and qualifications from the work: A model built on a 13 V-J signature distinguished ophthalmopathy from stable hyperthyroidism, reaching 87.88% sensitivity and around 82% specificity in cross-validation and 80%/75% in testing. In validation, the model predicted progression to ophthalmopathy with over 65% sensitivity and around 72% specificity, a median of roughly seven months before onset. No statistical method was used to fix the sample size in advance, and group allocation was not hidden from the investigators. Most expanded thyroid clonotypes (frequency above 0.001) were also found in blood, which suggests that blood repertoires may mirror thyroid immune responses.

The germline V gene specifies SNHLY as CDR1 and FYNNEI as CDR2. Germline trimming amounts to 5 bases on V and 5 bases on J, with 16 as the count of junction bases outside the gene matches. CDR3 length: 17 amino acids, cysteine to phenylalanine. The only DNA kept is the CDR3, 51 bases in frame from the first base. The TCR beta CDR3 regions were amplified from the RNA transcripts. A first-round RT-PCR of the TCR CDR3 used the HTBI primer set with the Qiagen OneStep RT-PCR kit. Libraries were constructed in a second round of multiplex PCR, after which size selection and purification were carried out. Libraries were sequenced paired-end with 100 bp reads on an Illumina HiSeq2000. As for the authors' bioinformatics: SOAPnuke was used to process the raw data, with reads discarded if the reads contained adapters or uncalled bases, had a mean Phred below 15, or lacked an exact constant-primer or identifier match. COPE v1.2.5 was used to merge high-quality paired reads, and clonotypes were defined as unique nucleotide sequences. MiTCR v1.1 was used to align the clonotypes against IMGT TRBV, TRBD and TRBJ reference segments. The analysis included only V-J combinations with a frequency above 0.0001, which together covered 99% to 99.2% of the repertoires. A TCS score was defined as the ratio of F50 (clonal expansion) to E x V (chaos), with BLOSUM62-based TCRdist applied between CDR3 peptides within each V-J. Welch's t-statistics and random forest reduced around 550 V-J features to some 14, which were used in a naive Bayes classifier (R e1071). The Morisita-Horn index was used to measure how similar the thyroid and blood repertoires were. TCRdb reworked the public reads: Q25 trimming with fastp, MiXCR clone assembly, productive beta chains retained. Each CDR3 protein gets just one entry, which takes the most common genes and DNA from the rows behind it. For this entry, the V and J calls and clone size follow TCRdb and not the study's own pipeline. Present in this sample are about 760,000 distinct CDR3 sequences, 30% to 40% of which were seen just once. Jointly, the top ten make up more than 25% of the sample.

As concerns this clonotype: Its antigen target is currently unknown. Base qualities are not at hand, and no much larger clone is one base apart.

Stable Graves' hyperthyroidism was defined as no progression to ophthalmopathy during 18 months of follow-up. The hyperthyroidism patients were between 18 and 65 years old and newly diagnosed, with a disease duration of less than 2 months. Any patient with an uncontrolled infection, another autoimmune disease, pregnancy or lactation was excluded. Diagnoses were based on clinical symptoms, serum thyroxine and TRAb, thyroid ultrasound and orbital computed tomography. PBMCs were separated from over 9 ml of fresh peripheral blood using Ficoll-Paque density gradient centrifugation. Total RNA was extracted with Trizol reagent, and quality was checked on an Agilent 2100 Bioanalyzer.

Sequencing was done on a sample of blood. The chain is made from TRBV2 and TRBJ2-5, and 8 bases in between align with TRBD1. The receptor was derived from a woman between 35 and 50 years old with Graves' hyperthyroidism. In nucleotides, the sequence is TGTGCCAGCAGTCGTGCCGGAACGGACAGGGCTGGGGAGACCCAGTACTTC. Its protein is CASSRAGTDRAGETQYF.